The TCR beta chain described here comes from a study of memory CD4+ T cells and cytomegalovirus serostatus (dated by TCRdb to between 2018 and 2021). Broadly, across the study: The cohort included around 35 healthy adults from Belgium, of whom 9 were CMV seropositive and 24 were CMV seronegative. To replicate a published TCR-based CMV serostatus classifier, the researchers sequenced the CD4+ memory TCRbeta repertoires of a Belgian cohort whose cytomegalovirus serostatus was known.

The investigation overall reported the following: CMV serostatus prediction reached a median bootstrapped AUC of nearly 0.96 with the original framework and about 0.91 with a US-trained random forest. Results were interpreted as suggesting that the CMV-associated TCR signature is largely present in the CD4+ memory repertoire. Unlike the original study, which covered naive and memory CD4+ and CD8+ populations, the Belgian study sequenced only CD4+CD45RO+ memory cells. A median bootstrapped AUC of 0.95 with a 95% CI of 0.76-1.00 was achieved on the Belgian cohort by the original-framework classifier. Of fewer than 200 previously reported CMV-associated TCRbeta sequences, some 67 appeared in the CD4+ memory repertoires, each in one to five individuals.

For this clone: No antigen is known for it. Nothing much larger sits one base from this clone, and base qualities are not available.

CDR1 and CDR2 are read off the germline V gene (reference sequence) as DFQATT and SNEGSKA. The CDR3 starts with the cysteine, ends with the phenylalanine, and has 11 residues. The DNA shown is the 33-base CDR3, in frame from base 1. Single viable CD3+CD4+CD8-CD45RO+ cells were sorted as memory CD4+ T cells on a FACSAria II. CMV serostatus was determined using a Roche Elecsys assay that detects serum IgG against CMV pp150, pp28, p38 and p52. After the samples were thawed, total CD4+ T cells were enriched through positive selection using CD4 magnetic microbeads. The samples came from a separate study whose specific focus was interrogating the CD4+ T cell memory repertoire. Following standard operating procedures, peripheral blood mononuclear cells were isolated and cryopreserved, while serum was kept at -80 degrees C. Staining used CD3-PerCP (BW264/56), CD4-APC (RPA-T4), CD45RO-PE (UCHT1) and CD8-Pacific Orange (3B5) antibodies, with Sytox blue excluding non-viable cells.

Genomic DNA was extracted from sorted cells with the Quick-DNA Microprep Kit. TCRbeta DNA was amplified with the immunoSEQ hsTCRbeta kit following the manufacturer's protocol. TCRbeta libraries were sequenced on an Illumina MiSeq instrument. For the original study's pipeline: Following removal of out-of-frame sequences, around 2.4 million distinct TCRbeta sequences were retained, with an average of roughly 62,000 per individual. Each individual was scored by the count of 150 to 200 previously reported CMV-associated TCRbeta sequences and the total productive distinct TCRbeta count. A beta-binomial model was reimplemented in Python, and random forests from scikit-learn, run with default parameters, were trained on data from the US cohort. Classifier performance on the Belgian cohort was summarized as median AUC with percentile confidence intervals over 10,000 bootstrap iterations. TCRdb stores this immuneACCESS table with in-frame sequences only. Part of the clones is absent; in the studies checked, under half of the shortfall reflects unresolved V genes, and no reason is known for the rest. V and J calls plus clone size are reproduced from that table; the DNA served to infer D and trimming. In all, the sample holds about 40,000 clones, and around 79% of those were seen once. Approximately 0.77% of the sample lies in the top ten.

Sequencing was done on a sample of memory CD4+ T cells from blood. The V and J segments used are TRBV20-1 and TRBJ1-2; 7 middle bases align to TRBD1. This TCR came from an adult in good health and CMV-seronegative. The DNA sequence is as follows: TGCAGCGCAGGGGGTAACTATGGCTACACCTTC. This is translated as CSAGGNYGYTF.